The next 5 T cell receptor beta chains were all read from a single sample in a study of T cell repertoires in cytomegalovirus infection. TCRdb reprocessed the reads via MiXCR and lists one record per CDR3 protein. The sample has roughly 350,000 distinct CDR3 sequences; roughly 34% are singletons. No antigens are known for them. The source material was cultured PBMCs, sampled from culture after CMV antigen stimulation. These TCRs come from a human donor in good health (CMV status not recorded). Some clones in this sample may be carry-over from other donors' samples.

The rearrangement joins TRBV7-9 to TRBJ1-6; D remains unclear. The CDR3 is 13 residues long. Germline V lookup: CDR1 SEHNR, CDR2 FQNEAQ (reference sequence). Trimming took off 5 bases at V and 8 bases at J, with 10 bases between the two ends. The CDR3: CASSPIRDSPLHF. The CDR3 region has the DNA TGTGCCAGCAGCCCTATTCGGGATTCACCCCTCCACTTT.

The chain is built from TRBV7-2 and TRBJ1-2, with D hard to call. Deletions cut 5 bases from V and 1 base from J, with 14 bases between. Germline lookup yields CDR1 SGHTA and CDR2 FQGNSA. This CDR3 comprises 15 residues. CDR3 in amino acids: CASSVGSSFNYGYTF. Written as DNA, the CDR3 is TGTGCCAGCAGCGTAGGGAGTTCTTTTAACTATGGCTACACCTTC.

This chain links TRBV3-1 with TRBJ2-1; 7 positions match TRBD2. The ends lost 0 bases at V and 9 bases at J; junction bases unmatched: 5. CDR1 and CDR2 (germline): LGHDT, YNNKEL (reference sequence). The CDR3 is made up of 14 amino acids. The CDR3 reads CASSQDTREGEQFF. CDR3 nucleotides: TGTGCCAGCAGCCAAGATACAAGGGAGGGTGAGCAGTTCTTC.

The chain links TRBV4-1 to TRBJ1-2; D unclear. The CDR3 spans 13 residues. Trimming stripped 0 bases from V and 7 bases from J, with 9 bases between. Germline V gene sequence: CDR1 MGHRA, CDR2 YSYEKL. CDR3 sequence reads: CASSQDTTVGYTF. The CDR3 DNA follows: TGCGCCAGCAGCCAAGATACTACAGTTGGCTACACCTTC.

J is TRBJ1-3 and V is TRBV9; D may be TRBD1 (6 bases). V was pared by 0 bases and J by 3 bases, with 13 bases between. CDR3 size: 16 residues. Germline V gene lookup returns CDR1 SGDLS and CDR2 YYNGEE. The CDR3 spells CASSVDAGDFGNTIYF. CDR3 nucleotides: TGTGCCAGCAGCGTAGACGCAGGGGATTTTGGAAACACCATATATTTT.